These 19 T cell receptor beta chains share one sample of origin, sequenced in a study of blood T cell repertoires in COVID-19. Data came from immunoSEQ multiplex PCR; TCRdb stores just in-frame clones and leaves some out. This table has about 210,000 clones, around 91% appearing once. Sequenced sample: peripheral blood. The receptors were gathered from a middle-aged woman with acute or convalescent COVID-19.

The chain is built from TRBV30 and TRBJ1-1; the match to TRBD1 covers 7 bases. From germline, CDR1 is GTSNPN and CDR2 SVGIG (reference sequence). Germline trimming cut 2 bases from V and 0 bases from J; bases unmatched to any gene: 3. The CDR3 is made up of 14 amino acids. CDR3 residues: CAWSHQGVNTEAFF. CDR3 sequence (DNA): TGTGCCTGGAGTCACCAGGGGGTGAACACTGAAGCTTTCTTT.

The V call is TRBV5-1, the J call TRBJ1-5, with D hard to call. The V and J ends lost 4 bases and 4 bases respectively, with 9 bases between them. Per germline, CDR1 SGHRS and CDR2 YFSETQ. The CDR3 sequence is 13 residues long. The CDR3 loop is CASSETVNQPQHF. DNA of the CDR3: TGCGCCAGCAGCGAAACAGTTAATCAGCCCCAGCATTTT.

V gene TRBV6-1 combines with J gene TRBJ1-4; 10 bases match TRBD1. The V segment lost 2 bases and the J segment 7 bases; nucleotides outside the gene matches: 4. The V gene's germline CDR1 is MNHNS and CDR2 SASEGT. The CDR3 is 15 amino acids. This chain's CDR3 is CASSEYGTGVEKLFF. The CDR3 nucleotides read TGTGCCAGCAGTGAATACGGGACAGGGGTTGAAAAACTGTTTTTT.

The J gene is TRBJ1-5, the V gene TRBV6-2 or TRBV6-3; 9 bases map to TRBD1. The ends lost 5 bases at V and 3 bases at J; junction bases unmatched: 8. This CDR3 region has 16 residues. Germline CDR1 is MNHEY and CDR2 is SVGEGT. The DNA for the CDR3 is TGTGCCAGCAGTACAGGGGGCGGAGGGATCAATCAGCCCCAGCATTTT. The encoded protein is CASSTGGGGINQPQHF.

The CDR3 DNA reads as TGTGCCAGCAGCTTTAACACAGGGGGCCGTCAGCCCCAGCATTTT. This encodes CASSFNTGGRQPQHF. J is TRBJ1-5 and V is TRBV5-6; TRBD1 agrees at 9 bases. The CDR3 spans 15 residues. CDR1 and CDR2 from the germline V gene are SGHDT and YYEEEE. After removal of 2 bases from V and 6 bases from J, the junction contained 6 bases not matched to a gene.

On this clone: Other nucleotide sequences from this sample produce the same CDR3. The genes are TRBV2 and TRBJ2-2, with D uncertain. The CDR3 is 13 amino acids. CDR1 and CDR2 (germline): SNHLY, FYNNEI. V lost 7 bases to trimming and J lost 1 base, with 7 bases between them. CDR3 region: CASNQENTGELFF. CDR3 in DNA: TGTGCCAGCAACCAGGAGAACACCGGGGAGCTGTTTTTT.

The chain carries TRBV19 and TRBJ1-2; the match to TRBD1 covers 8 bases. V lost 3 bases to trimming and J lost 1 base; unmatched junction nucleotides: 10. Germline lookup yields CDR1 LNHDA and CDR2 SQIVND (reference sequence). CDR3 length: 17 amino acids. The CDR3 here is CASSIILQGAFNYGYTF. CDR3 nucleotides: TGTGCCAGTAGTATTATATTGCAGGGGGCGTTTAACTATGGCTACACCTTC.

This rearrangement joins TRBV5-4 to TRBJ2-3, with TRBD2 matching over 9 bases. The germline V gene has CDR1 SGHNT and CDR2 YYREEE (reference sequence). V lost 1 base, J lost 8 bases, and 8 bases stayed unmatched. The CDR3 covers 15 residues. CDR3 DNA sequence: TGTGCCAGCAGCTTGACTAGCGGGCGGGCTAGTACGCAGTATTTT. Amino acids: CASSLTSGRASTQYF.

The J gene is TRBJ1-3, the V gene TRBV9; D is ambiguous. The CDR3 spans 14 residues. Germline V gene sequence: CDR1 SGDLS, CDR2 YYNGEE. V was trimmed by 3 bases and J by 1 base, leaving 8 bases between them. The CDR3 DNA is TGTGCCAGCAGCGAGGAGGCTTCTGGAAACACCATATATTTT. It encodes CASSEEASGNTIYF.

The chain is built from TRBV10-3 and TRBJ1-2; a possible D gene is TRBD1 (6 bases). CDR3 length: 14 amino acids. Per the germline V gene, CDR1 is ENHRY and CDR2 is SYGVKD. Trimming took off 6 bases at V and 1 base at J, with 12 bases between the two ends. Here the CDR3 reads CAIRETGDNYGYTF. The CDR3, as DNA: TGTGCCATCAGGGAGACAGGAGATAACTATGGCTACACCTTC.

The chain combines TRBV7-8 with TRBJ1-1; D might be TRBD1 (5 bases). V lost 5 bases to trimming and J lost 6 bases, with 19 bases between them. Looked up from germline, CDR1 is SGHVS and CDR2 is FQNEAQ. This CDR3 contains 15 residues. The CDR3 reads CASSHRLGDWPEAFF. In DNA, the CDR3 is TGTGCCAGCAGCCACCGGCTAGGGGATTGGCCTGAAGCTTTCTTT.

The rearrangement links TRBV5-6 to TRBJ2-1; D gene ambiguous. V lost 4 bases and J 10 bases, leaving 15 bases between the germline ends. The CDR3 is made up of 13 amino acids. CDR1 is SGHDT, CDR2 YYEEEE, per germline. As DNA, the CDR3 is TGTGCCAGCAGCCAGATGGTCAGGCCGGAGCAGTTCTTC. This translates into CASSQMVRPEQFF.

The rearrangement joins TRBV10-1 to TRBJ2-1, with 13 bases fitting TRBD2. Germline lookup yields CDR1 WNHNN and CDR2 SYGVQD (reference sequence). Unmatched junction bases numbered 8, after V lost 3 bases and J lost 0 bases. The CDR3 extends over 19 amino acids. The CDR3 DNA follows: TGCGCCAGCAGTGAAAGGACTAGCGGGGGAAAGAGCTCCTACAATGAGCAGTTCTTC. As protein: CASSERTSGGKSSYNEQFF.

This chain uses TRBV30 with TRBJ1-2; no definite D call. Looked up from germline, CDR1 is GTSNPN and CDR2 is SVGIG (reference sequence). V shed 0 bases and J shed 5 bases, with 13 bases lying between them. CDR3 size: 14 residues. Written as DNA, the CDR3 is TGTGCCTGGAGTGTTCGGTCCCACTCATATGGCTACACCTTC. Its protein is CAWSVRSHSYGYTF.

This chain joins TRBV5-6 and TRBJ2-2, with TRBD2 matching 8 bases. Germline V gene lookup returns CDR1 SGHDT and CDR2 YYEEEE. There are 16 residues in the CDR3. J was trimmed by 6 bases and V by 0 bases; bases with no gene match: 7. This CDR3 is CASSLGGGGIAGELFF. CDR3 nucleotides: TGTGCCAGCAGCTTGGGCGGCGGGGGGATTGCCGGGGAGCTGTTTTTT.

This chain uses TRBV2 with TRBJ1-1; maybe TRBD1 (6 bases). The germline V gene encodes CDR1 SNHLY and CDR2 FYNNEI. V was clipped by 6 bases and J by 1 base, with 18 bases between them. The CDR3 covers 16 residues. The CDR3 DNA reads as TGTGCCAGCAGCCCTGGGTTAGGGGGAAGGAACACTGAAGCTTTCTTT. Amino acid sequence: CASSPGLGGRNTEAFF.

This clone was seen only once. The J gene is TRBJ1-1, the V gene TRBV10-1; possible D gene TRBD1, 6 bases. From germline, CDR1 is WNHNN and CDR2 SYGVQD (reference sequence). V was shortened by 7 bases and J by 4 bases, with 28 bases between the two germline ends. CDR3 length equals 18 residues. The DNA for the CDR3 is TGCGCCAGCACAGGGGTAATAAAACACACGGCCAGGGGCACTGAAGCTTTCTTT. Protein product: CASTGVIKHTARGTEAFF.

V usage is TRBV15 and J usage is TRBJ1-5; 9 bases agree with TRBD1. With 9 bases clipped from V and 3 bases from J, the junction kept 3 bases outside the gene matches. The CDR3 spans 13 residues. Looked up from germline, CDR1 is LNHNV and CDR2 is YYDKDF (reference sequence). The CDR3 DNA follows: TGTGCCACACGGACAGGGGCCAATCAGCCCCAGCATTTT. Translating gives CATRTGANQPQHF.

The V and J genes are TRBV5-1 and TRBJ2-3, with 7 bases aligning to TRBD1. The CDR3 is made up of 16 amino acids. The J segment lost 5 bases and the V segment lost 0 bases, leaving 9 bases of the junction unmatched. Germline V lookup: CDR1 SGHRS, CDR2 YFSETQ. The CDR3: CASSLGQGRGGDTQYF. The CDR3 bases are TGCGCCAGCAGCTTGGGACAGGGAAGAGGGGGAGATACGCAGTATTTT.